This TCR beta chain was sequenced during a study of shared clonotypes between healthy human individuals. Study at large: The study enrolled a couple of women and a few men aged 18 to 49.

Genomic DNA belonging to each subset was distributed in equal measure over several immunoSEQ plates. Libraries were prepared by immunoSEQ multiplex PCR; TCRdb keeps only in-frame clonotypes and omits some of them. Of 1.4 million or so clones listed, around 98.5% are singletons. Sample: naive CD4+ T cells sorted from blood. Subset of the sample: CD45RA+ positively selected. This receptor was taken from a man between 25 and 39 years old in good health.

The CDR3 region is CASSETGKNEQFF. The CDR3 nucleotides are TGTGCCAGCAGCGAGACAGGGAAAAATGAGCAGTTCTTC. The gene calls are TRBV9 and TRBJ2-1, with TRBD1 matching over 7 bases. V gave up 3 bases and J gave up 7 bases; unmatched junction bases: 4. Germline lookup yields CDR1 SGDLS and CDR2 YYNGEE. The CDR3 covers 13 residues.